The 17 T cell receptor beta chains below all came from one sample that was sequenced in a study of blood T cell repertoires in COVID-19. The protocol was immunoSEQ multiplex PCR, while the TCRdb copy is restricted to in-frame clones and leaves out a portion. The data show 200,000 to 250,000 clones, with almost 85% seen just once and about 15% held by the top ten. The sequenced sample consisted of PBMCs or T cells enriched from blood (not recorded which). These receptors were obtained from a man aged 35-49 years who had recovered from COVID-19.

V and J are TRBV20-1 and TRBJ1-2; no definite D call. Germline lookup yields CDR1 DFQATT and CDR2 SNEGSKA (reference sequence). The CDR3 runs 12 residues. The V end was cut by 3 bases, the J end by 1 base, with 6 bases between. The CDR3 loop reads CSASTVNYGYTF. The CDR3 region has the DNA TGCAGTGCTAGTACGGTTAACTATGGCTACACCTTC.

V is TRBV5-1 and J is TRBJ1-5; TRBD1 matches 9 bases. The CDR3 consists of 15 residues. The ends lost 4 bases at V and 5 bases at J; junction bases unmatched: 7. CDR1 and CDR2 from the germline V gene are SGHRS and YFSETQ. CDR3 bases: TGCGCCAGCAGCCCCGGACAGGGGTTCCATCAGCCCCAGCATTTT. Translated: CASSPGQGFHQPQHF.

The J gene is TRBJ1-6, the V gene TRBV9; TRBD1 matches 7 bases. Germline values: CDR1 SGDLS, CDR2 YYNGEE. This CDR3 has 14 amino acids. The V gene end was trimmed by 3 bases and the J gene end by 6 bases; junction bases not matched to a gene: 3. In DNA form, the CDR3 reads TGTGCCAGCAGCGGGTGGGACAGTAATTCACCCCTCCACTTT. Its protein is CASSGWDSNSPLHF.

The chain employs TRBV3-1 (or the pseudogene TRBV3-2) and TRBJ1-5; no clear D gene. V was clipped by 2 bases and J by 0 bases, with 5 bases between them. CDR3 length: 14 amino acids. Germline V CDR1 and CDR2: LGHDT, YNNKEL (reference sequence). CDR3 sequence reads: CASSQRSSNQPQHF. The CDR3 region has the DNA TGTGCCAGCAGCCAAAGGAGTAGCAATCAGCCCCAGCATTTT.

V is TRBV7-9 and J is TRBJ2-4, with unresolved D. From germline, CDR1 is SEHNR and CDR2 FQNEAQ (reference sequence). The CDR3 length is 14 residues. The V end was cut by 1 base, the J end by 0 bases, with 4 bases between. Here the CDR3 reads CASSLDGAKNIQYF. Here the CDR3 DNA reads TGTGCCAGCAGCTTAGACGGAGCCAAAAACATTCAGTACTTC.

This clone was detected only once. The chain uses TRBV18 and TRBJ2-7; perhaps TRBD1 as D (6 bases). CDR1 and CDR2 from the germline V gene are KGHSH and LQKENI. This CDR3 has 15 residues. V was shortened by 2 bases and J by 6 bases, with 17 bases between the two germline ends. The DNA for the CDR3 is TGTGCCAGCTCACCATATCCGACAGGACCCTCCGAGCAGTACTTC. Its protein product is CASSPYPTGPSEQYF. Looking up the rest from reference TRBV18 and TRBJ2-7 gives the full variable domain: NAGVMQNPRHLVRRRGQEARLRCSPMKGHSHVYWYRQLPEEGLKFMVYLQKENIIDESGMPKERFSAEFPKEGPSILRIQQVVRGDSAAYFCASSPYPTGPSEQYFGPGTRLTVT.

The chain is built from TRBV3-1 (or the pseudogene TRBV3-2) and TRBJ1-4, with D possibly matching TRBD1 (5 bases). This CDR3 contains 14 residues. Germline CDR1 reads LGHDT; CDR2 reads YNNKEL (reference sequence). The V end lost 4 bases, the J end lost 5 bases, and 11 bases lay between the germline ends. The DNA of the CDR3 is TGTGCCAGCAGCCTCGACGGGGGGAATGAAAAACTGTTTTTT. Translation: CASSLDGGNEKLFF.

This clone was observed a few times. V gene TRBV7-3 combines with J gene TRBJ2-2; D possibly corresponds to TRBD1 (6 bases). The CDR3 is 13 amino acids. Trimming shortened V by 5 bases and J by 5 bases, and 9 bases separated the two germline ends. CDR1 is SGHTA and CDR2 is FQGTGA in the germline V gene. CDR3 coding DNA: TGTGCCAGCAGCCCAGGGGTAACCGGGGAGCTGTTTTTT. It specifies CASSPGVTGELFF.

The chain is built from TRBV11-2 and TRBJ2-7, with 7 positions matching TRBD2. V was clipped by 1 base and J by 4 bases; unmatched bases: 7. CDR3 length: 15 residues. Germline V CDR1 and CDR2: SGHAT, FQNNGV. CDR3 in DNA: TGTGCCAGCAGCTTAGCTAACGTCGGGGGGTACGAGCAGTACTTC. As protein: CASSLANVGGYEQYF.

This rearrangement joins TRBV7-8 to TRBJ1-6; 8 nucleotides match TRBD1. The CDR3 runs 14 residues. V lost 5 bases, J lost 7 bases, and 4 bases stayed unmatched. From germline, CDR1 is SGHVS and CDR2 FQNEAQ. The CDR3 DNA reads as TGTGCCAGCAGCCGAAGGACAGGGAATTCACCCCTCCACTTT. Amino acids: CASSRRTGNSPLHF.

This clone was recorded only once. The CDR3 here is CASSPGRSDTQYF. CDR3 nucleotides: TGTGCCAGCAGCCCAGGGAGGTCAGATACGCAGTATTTT. This chain uses TRBV5-4 with TRBJ2-3; possible D gene TRBD2, 6 bases. With 4 bases removed from V and 4 bases from J, the gap between germline ends came to 10 bases. Germline V CDR1 and CDR2: SGHNT, YYREEE (reference sequence). The CDR3 loop spans 13 amino acids.

The CDR3 DNA follows: TGTGCCAGCAGTTCCCTGGTGACAGTCTACTATGGCTACACCTTC. This encodes CASSSLVTVYYGYTF. This chain connects TRBV2 to TRBJ1-2, with a weak D call TRBD1 (5 bases). Trimming removed 5 bases from V and 3 bases from J, with 16 bases in between. Germline V CDR1 and CDR2: SNHLY, FYNNEI. The CDR3 sequence is 15 residues long.

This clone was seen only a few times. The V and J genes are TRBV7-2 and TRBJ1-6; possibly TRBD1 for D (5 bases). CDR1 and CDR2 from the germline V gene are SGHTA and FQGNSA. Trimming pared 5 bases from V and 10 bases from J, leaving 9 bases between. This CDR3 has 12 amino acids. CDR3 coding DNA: TGTGCCAGCAGCGCGTGGGGCTCACCCCTCCACTTT. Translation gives CASSAWGSPLHF.

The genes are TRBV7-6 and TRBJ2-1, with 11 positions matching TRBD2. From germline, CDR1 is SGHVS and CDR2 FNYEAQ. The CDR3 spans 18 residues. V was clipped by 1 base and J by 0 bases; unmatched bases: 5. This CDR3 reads CASSLVLAGGVSYNEQFF. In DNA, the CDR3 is TGTGCCAGCAGCTTAGTTCTAGCGGGGGGCGTCTCCTACAATGAGCAGTTCTTC.

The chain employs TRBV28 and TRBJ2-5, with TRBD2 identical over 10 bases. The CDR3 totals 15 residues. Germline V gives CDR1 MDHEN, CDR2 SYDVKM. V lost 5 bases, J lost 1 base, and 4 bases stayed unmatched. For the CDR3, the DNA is TGTGCCAGCAGTCCTCAGCGGGAGGGCCAAGAGACCCAGTACTTC. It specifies CASSPQREGQETQYF.

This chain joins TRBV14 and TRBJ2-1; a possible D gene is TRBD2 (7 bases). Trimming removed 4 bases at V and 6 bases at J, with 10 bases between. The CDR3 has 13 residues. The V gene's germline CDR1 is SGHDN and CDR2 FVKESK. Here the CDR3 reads CASSPRGGNEQFF. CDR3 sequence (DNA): TGTGCCAGCAGCCCGAGGGGGGGCAATGAGCAGTTCTTC.

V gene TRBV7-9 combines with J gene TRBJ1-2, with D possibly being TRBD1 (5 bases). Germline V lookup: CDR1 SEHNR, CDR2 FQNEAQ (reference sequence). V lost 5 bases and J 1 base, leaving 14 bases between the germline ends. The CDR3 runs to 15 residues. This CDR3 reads CASSPQGGVNYGYTF. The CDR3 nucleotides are TGTGCCAGCAGCCCCCAGGGAGGGGTTAACTATGGCTACACCTTC. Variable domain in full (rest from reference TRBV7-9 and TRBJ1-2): DTGVSQNPRHKITKRGQNVTFRCDPISEHNRLYWYRQTLGQGPEFLTYFQNEAQLEKSRLLSDRFSAERPKGSFSTLEIQRTEQGDSAMYLCASSPQGGVNYGYTFGSGTRLTVV.